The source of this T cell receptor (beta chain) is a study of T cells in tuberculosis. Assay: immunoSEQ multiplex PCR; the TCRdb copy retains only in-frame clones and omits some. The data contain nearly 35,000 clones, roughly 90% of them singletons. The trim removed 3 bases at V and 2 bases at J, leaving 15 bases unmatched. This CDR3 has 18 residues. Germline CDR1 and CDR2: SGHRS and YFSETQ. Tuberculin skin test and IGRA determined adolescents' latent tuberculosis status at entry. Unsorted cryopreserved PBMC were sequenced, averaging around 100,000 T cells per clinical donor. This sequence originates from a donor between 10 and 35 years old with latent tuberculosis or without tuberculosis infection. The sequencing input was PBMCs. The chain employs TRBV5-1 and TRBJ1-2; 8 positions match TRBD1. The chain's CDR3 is CASSSSDRDLLPNYGYTF. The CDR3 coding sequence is TGCGCCAGCAGCTCCTCGGACAGGGATCTACTTCCCAACTATGGCTACACCTTC.